This entry describes one T cell receptor (beta chain). These data originate in a study of blood T cell repertoires in COVID-19. Here immunoSEQ multiplex PCR was the method, and the copy in TCRdb shows in-frame clones only, minus some. The sample shows approximately 200,000 clones, roughly four fifths of them seen only once. Trimming at V came to 4 bases and at J to 1 base, leaving 5 bases not matched to a gene. Germline values: CDR1 LGHNA, CDR2 YSLEER. This CDR3 is 16 amino acids long. This chain joins TRBV4-3 and TRBJ2-2; 8 bases are shared with TRBD1. The TCR was taken from a man aged 60 to 75 who had recovered from COVID-19. The sequenced material came from PBMCs or T cells enriched from blood (not recorded which). The CDR3 protein is CASSRSDRENTGELFF. Written as DNA, the CDR3 is TGCGCCAGCAGCCGCTCGGACAGGGAGAACACCGGGGAGCTGTTTTTT.